This T cell receptor (beta chain) was observed in a study of blood T cell repertoires in COVID-19. Libraries were prepared by immunoSEQ multiplex PCR; TCRdb keeps only in-frame clonotypes and omits some of them. The sample yields fewer than 500,000 clones, 70% to 90% seen once. Self-reported history from a screening survey and questionnaire set each donor's cohort. The CDR3 runs 16 residues. The V gene's germline CDR1 is SGHRS and CDR2 YFSETQ. V lost 0 bases and J lost 4; bases outside the gene matches: 8. The sequence came from a woman younger than 45 with acute COVID-19. The sequenced sample was PBMCs or T cells enriched from blood (not recorded which). V and J are TRBV5-1 and TRBJ2-3, with 7 bases lining up with TRBD1. The CDR3 is CASSLAQGISADTQYF. The CDR3, as DNA: TGCGCCAGCAGCTTGGCACAGGGGATTTCCGCAGATACGCAGTATTTT.